This passage covers 7 T cell receptor beta chains from one sample sequenced in a study of blood T cell repertoires in COVID-19 (dated by TCRdb to between 2020 and 2021). Library creation used the immunoSEQ multiplex PCR assay. As stored in TCRdb, this immuneACCESS dataset retains in-frame rearrangements with V and J assigned. A fraction of the clones does not appear; measured against another copy, unresolved V genes explain less than half of the discrepancy, and the remainder lacks a known reason. The sample profile shows over 150,000 clones; around 79% of them were found once. Together, the top ten hold approximately 13% of the sample. The sequencing input was peripheral blood. These receptors were collected from a woman aged 50 to 60 with acute or convalescent COVID-19.

The chain links TRBV7-2 to TRBJ2-7, with 7 bases matching TRBD1. Germline loops: CDR1 SGHTA, CDR2 FQGNSA. The CDR3 extends over 14 amino acids. Trimming cost V 4 bases and J 3 bases; bases outside gene matches: 6. DNA for the CDR3: TGTGCCAGCAGCTCTCGACAGGGTGACTACGAGCAGTACTTC. This gives the protein CASSSRQGDYEQYF.

The chain links TRBV24-1 to TRBJ1-5, with a possible D match to TRBD1 (5 bases). Germline CDR1 reads KGHDR; CDR2 reads SFDVKD. This CDR3 is 15 amino acids long. Trimming pared 7 bases from V and 2 bases from J, leaving 14 bases between. The CDR3 protein is CATSGRTSGNQPQHF. CDR3 DNA sequence: TGTGCCACCAGCGGGAGGACATCAGGCAATCAGCCCCAGCATTTT.

The table lists this clone with a few counts. The chain couples TRBV28 to TRBJ1-1; TRBD1 aligns across 8 bases. Germline-derived CDR1 and CDR2 are MDHEN and SYDVKM. The CDR3 spans 12 residues. After removal of 6 bases from V and 7 bases from J, the junction contained 4 bases not matched to a gene. CDR3 in amino acids: CASRGTGNEAFF. CDR3 DNA: TGTGCCAGCAGAGGGACAGGAAATGAAGCTTTCTTT.

This chain connects TRBV4-1 to TRBJ2-1; 11 bases line up with TRBD2. The junction had 11 bases not matched to a gene; V was cut back by 1 base and J by 6 bases. In germline, CDR1 is MGHRA, CDR2 YSYEKL. The CDR3 runs to 18 residues. CDR3 DNA sequence: TGCGCCAGCAGCCAAGCCCCCACTCCTAGCGGGAGGATCAATGAGCAGTTCTTC. Amino acid sequence: CASSQAPTPSGRINEQFF.

The gene calls are TRBV5-8 and TRBJ1-5; no clear D. The germline V gene has CDR1 SGHTS and CDR2 YDEGEE. The V end was cut by 0 bases, the J end by 3 bases, with 7 bases between. This CDR3 has 14 residues. CDR3 sequence reads: CASSLDIFNQPQHF. The CDR3, as DNA: TGTGCCAGCAGCTTGGACATCTTCAATCAGCCCCAGCATTTT.

In its sample, this clone was seen a few times. V gene TRBV5-8 combines with J gene TRBJ2-7; 7 bases line up with TRBD1. The CDR3 has 17 amino acids. V shed 0 bases, J shed 0 bases, and the junction held 9 bases outside the gene matches. Germline values: CDR1 SGHTS, CDR2 YDEGEE. CDR3 protein: CASSLVGRGGSSYEQYF. The CDR3 DNA is TGTGCCAGCAGCTTGGTGGGTCGAGGGGGCAGCTCCTACGAGCAGTACTTC.

V is TRBV6-2 or TRBV6-3 and J is TRBJ1-6; D perhaps matches TRBD1 (5 bases). This CDR3 has 15 amino acids. V lost 1 base to trimming and J lost 5 bases, with 9 bases between them. Germline V gives CDR1 MNHEY, CDR2 SVGEGT. The CDR3: CASSYFQGDNSPLHF. For the CDR3, the DNA is TGTGCCAGCAGTTACTTCCAGGGCGATAATTCACCCCTCCACTTT.